This T cell receptor (beta chain) was captured by sequencing in a study of blood T cell repertoires in COVID-19. Background on the study: Specimens from acute and convalescent COVID-19 originated in the United States, Italy and Spain. Sources were T cells, B-cell-depleted T cells, or PBMCs; the material itself was cDNA or gDNA.

Study processing details: It was from reference gene primer amplification that nucleated cell counts were estimated. This table comes from immunoSEQ multiplex PCR, and its TCRdb copy is limited to in-frame clones, with some not included. V and J calls and clone size are as listed in that table; D and trimming were resolved from the DNA. The table includes 100,000 to 150,000 clones, 87% detected once. V dropped 6 bases and J dropped 4; count of bases not matched to a gene: 5. Germline V gene sequence: CDR1 MNHEY, CDR2 SVGAGI. The CDR3 is 14 amino acids. The TCR comes from a human donor in a cohort sampled during active COVID-19. Input material: peripheral blood. V and J are TRBV6-5 and TRBJ1-5; 8 nucleotides match TRBD1. CDR3 loop: CASRKDRVNQPQHF. CDR3 DNA: TGTGCCAGCAGAAAGGACAGGGTTAATCAGCCCCAGCATTTT.